The sequence of this TCR beta chain was determined in a study of T cells after yellow fever vaccination. This clonotype was detected only a few times. Antigen unknown. J gave up 3 bases and V 2 bases, and 4 bases lay outside the gene matches. There are 14 residues in the CDR3. The germline gives CDR1 SGHRS, CDR2 YFSETQ. They built TCR cDNA with 5'RACE template switching, a step that put in a universal primer site and UMIs. TCRdb recomputed calls from the 5' RACE reads with MiXCR, one row per CDR3 protein. The sample carries fewer than 450,000 distinct CDR3 sequences, 7% to 10% recorded once. Study results and caveats: The booster saw the reappearance of most primary-vaccination clones (approximately 97% CD4, 80% to 90% CD8). Contamination of FACS-sorted repertoires by abundant clonotypes from the bulk population could occur. Weaker, the secondary response peaked sooner, at day 5 versus 15.

This specimen was PBMCs, taken 35 to 50 days after the first yellow fever vaccination. The genes are TRBV5-1 and TRBJ2-5, with 7 positions matching TRBD1. This receptor was obtained from a young man who received the YFV17D yellow fever vaccine. Here the CDR3 reads CASSLGDSKETQYF. In DNA form, the CDR3 reads TGCGCCAGCAGCTTAGGGGACAGTAAAGAGACCCAGTACTTC. Based on the CDR3 plus reference TRBV5-1 and TRBJ2-5, the full variable domain is KAGVTQTPRYLIKTRGQQVTLSCSPISGHRSVSWYQQTPGQGLQFLFEYFSETQRNKGNFPGRFSGRQFSNSRSEMNVSTLELGDSALYLCASSLGDSKETQYFGPGTRLLVL.